This T cell receptor (beta chain) was found in a study of radiotherapy plus CTLA-4 blockade in lung cancer. Looking at the study overall: Overall, approximately 19% of patients showed an objective response, while roughly 28% attained disease control. Findings of the study overall: Expansion of tumor-derived TCR clones was observed in blood after radiotherapy plus ipilimumab. Early blood T cell clone dynamics, with interferon-beta, were reported to best predict response.

Patients with chemo-refractory metastatic non-small-cell lung cancer received focal radiation plus CTLA-4 blockade with ipilimumab. This CDR3 has 17 amino acids. From germline, CDR1 is SGHTA and CDR2 FQGNSA. The trim removed 2 bases at V and 6 bases at J, leaving 11 bases unmatched. Comments on this clone: What it binds is not known.

Clones were read by immunoSEQ multiplex PCR, and TCRdb kept only the in-frame ones, dropping some. The sample shows approximately 100,000 clones, over 75% of them seen only once. This chain joins TRBV7-2 and TRBJ2-1; 9 bases map to TRBD2. Here the sequenced sample was peripheral blood, taken from a patient treated with radiotherapy plus ipilimumab. The receptor's source is a human donor with non-small cell lung cancer that progressed on radiotherapy plus ipilimumab. Some clones in this sample may be carry-over from other donors' samples. The CDR3: CASSLYPLSGGTNEQFF. The DNA for the CDR3 is TGTGCCAGCAGCTTATACCCCTTAAGCGGGGGGACCAATGAGCAGTTCTTC.